This note documents a single T cell receptor beta chain sequence. The antigen remains unidentified. The data originate from a study of regulatory T cells in long-lasting Graves disease. Overall study results and limits: Patients with persistent disease showed a bias toward TRBV28, TRBJ1-2 and TRBJ2-5.

As to time point: newly diagnosed GD, antithyroid drugs for less than 3 months. The TCR library used RNA extracted from PBMCs. Germline lookup yields CDR1 MNHEY and CDR2 SVGEGT. This CDR3 comprises 17 residues. Trimming pared 2 bases from V and 3 bases from J, leaving 16 bases between. Construction of the TCR beta libraries employed iRepertoire HTBI primers in conjunction with Arm-PCR of CDR3 regions. TCRdb independently ran MiXCR on the multiplex PCR reads; one entry per CDR3 protein. The sample carries roughly 610,000 distinct CDR3 sequences, 15% to 20% recorded once. This sample also belongs to another study, concerning T cells in Graves' hyperthyroidism and ophthalmopathy. From that report: Using the HTBI primer set, a first-round RT-PCR was run on the TCR CDR3. Most thyroid-expanded clonotypes above 0.001 were also found in blood.

The J gene is TRBJ2-2, the V gene TRBV6-2 or TRBV6-3, with D perhaps TRBD1 (6 bases). The specimen was peripheral blood mononuclear cells (PBMCs), collected at new diagnosis, from a patient treated with antithyroid drugs. The clonotype comes from a man aged 18 to 30 with Graves disease. The CDR3 sequence is CASSYRYRALDTGELFF. CDR3 nucleotide sequence: TGTGCCAGCAGTTACCGTTACAGGGCTCTTGACACCGGGGAGCTGTTTTTT.